This record looks at one T cell receptor (beta chain) sequence and its context. The final CDR3 position lacks the conserved phenylalanine or tryptophan, pointing to a likely read error. This entry belongs to a study of response to subunit inactivated influenza vaccine. There are 14 residues in the CDR3. With 5 bases removed from V and 0 bases from J, the gap between germline ends came to 11 bases. One entry per CDR3 protein results from TCRdb running MiXCR on the RT-PCR reads. This table holds a few hundred thousand distinct CDR3 sequences, 12% to 15% found once. This TCR came from a man in his forties or fifties who received an inactivated influenza vaccine. Sequenced material: PBMCs from blood, taken 11 to 12 days after vaccination. The rearrangement uses TRBV12-3 or TRBV12-4 and TRBJ2-7; a possible D gene is TRBD1 (6 bases). The CDR3 sequence is CASSLGGSSYEQYI. The CDR3 nucleotides read TGTGCCAGCAGTCTAGGGGGAAGCTCCTACGAGCAGTACATC.